Following are 27 T cell receptor beta chains from one sample sequenced in a study of OX40 agonist ivuxolimab in advanced cancers. The data were produced by immunoSEQ multiplex PCR, yet TCRdb's version contains in-frame clones alone and is incomplete. The sample yields around 35,000 clones, around 80% seen once. The specimen was CD4+ or CD8+ T cells sorted from blood, collected in a trial of the OX40 agonist ivuxolimab. Receptors were obtained from an adult with an advanced solid tumor such as melanoma, head and neck, liver or kidney cancer.

The genes are TRBV7-9 and TRBJ2-5; TRBD2 is a possible D gene (6 bases). With 2 bases removed from V and 2 bases from J, the gap between germline ends came to 12 bases. This CDR3 contains 15 residues. CDR1 is SEHNR, CDR2 FQNEAQ, per germline (reference sequence). The CDR3: CASSLNLGGQETQYF. CDR3 bases: TGTGCCAGCAGCTTAAATCTGGGGGGTCAAGAGACCCAGTACTTC.

This chain joins TRBV6-1 and TRBJ1-3; D remains unclear. The CDR3 sequence is 12 residues long. Trimming took 5 bases from V and 3 from J, leaving 5 bases between them. In germline, CDR1 is MNHNS, CDR2 SASEGT. CDR3 DNA: TGTGCCAGCAGTCGTGATGGAAACACCATATATTTT. Translating gives CASSRDGNTIYF.

This clone is medium-sized. The genes are TRBV6-7 and TRBJ1-1; 7 bases are shared with TRBD1. TRBV6-7 is sorted into the ORF group, with uncertain function. V dropped 7 bases and J dropped 4; count of bases not matched to a gene: 6. CDR3 length: 13 amino acids. As DNA, the CDR3 is TGTGCCAGCAACCGACAGGGTAGCACTGAAGCTTTCTTT. This translates into CASNRQGSTEAFF.

This chain joins TRBV28 and TRBJ2-7, with 9 bases aligning to TRBD1. V gave up 6 bases and J gave up 7 bases; unmatched junction bases: 7. The CDR3 is made up of 13 amino acids. The germline V gene encodes CDR1 MDHEN and CDR2 SYDVKM. CDR3 protein: CASSPGQGREQYF. The CDR3 nucleotides read TGTGCCAGCAGCCCAGGACAGGGGCGAGAGCAGTACTTC.

The V and J genes are TRBV5-1 and TRBJ2-1; 11 bases are shared with TRBD2. Germline loops: CDR1 SGHRS, CDR2 YFSETQ. The CDR3 consists of 16 residues. The V segment lost 6 bases and the J segment 4 bases; nucleotides outside the gene matches: 9. This chain's CDR3 is CASKGTSGSSYNEQFF. As DNA, the CDR3 is TGCGCCAGCAAGGGAACTAGCGGGAGTAGTTACAATGAGCAGTTCTTC.

This chain connects TRBV19 to TRBJ2-5; a weak D match, TRBD1 (6 bases). The V gene's germline CDR1 is LNHDA and CDR2 SQIVND (reference sequence). The CDR3 is made up of 13 amino acids. Between the trimmed V and J ends, which lost 4 bases and 7 bases, there was a span of 13 bases. CDR3 sequence (DNA): TGTGCCAGTAGTAGTACAGGGAGAGGGACCCAGTACTTC. Translating it yields CASSSTGRGTQYF.

This clone showed up just a few times. The gene calls are TRBV2 and TRBJ2-1; maybe TRBD1 (6 bases). Germline V lookup: CDR1 SNHLY, CDR2 FYNNEI. This CDR3 is built from 14 residues. Trimming took 11 bases from V and 2 from J, leaving 16 bases between them. CDR3 sequence reads: CAGGAQATYNEQFF. CDR3 nucleotide sequence: TGTGCCGGGGGCGCGCAGGCCACCTACAATGAGCAGTTCTTC.

This clone was counted only a few times. V is TRBV2 and J is TRBJ1-2; a possible D gene is TRBD1 (5 bases). V was clipped by 4 bases and J by 4 bases, with 10 bases between them. The germline V gene encodes CDR1 SNHLY and CDR2 FYNNEI. This CDR3 has 13 amino acids. The DNA of the CDR3 is TGTGCCAGCAGTGTTTCGACAGCCTATGGCTACACCTTC. Translated: CASSVSTAYGYTF.

This clone came up a few times. The CDR3 loop is CASSPGTSGTHEQYF. In DNA form, the CDR3 reads TGTGCCAGTAGTCCCGGGACTAGCGGGACCCACGAGCAGTACTTC. The chain employs TRBV19 and TRBJ2-7; 13 nucleotides match TRBD2. Germline CDR1 and CDR2: LNHDA and SQIVND (reference sequence). J gave up 5 bases and V 5 bases, and 6 bases lay outside the gene matches. The CDR3 spans 15 residues.

The count of this clone is one. The chain combines TRBV27 with TRBJ1-3; D gene uncertain. Trimming shortened V by 5 bases and J by 0 bases, and 8 bases separated the two germline ends. The CDR3 extends over 14 amino acids. Germline values: CDR1 MNHEY, CDR2 SMNVEV (reference sequence). This chain's CDR3 is CASSTVSSGNTIYF. DNA of the CDR3: TGTGCCAGCAGTACCGTAAGCTCTGGAAACACCATATATTTT.

This clone was seen only once. V gene TRBV11-3 combines with J gene TRBJ2-3, with 10 bases identical to TRBD2. Unmatched junction bases numbered 7, after V lost 3 bases and J lost 4 bases. Germline values: CDR1 SGHNT, CDR2 YENEEA. This CDR3 is 16 amino acids long. The CDR3 nucleotides are TGTGCCAGCAGCTTGGGCCAGCGGGGGGGCGCAGATACGCAGTATTTT. It is translated as CASSLGQRGGADTQYF.

The chain joins TRBV28 to TRBJ1-3; weak D call: TRBD1 (5 bases). Germline CDR1 is MDHEN and CDR2 is SYDVKM. This CDR3 region has 17 residues. The V and J ends lost 6 bases and 0 bases respectively, with 18 bases between them. In nucleotides, the CDR3 is TGTGCCAGCAGCCTACGGGGACCTAGACCCTCTGGAAACACCATATATTTT. Its protein is CASSLRGPRPSGNTIYF. Filled out from reference TRBV28 and TRBJ1-3, the complete variable domain reads DVKVTQSSRYLVKRTGEKVFLECVQDMDHENMFWYRQDPGLGLRLIYFSYDVKMKEKGDIPEGYSVSREKKERFSLILESASTNQTSMYLCASSLRGPRPSGNTIYFGEGSWLTVV.

The V call is TRBV5-1, the J call TRBJ2-4; D may be TRBD1 (6 bases). The CDR3 contains 14 residues. Germline V CDR1 and CDR2: SGHRS, YFSETQ. V gave up 3 bases and J gave up 6 bases, with 13 bases separating them. CDR3 in DNA: TGCGCCAGCAGCTCACTACAGGGATCAAACATTCAGTACTTC. Translated, it gives CASSSLQGSNIQYF.

In its sample, this clone was seen a few times. The rearrangement joins TRBV5-4 to TRBJ2-2; TRBD2 aligns across 8 bases. V lost 0 bases and J lost 4; bases outside the gene matches: 5. Germline V lookup: CDR1 SGHNT, CDR2 YYREEE (reference sequence). The CDR3 is 16 residues long. DNA for the CDR3: TGTGCCAGCAGCTTGGTGGGACTAGACATCACCGGGGAGCTGTTTTTT. Translation gives CASSLVGLDITGELFF.

This clone was observed once. J is TRBJ2-1 and V is TRBV7-2; 10 positions agree with TRBD1. This CDR3 contains 18 residues. CDR1 is SGHTA and CDR2 is FQGNSA in the germline V gene. The ends lost 3 bases at V and 0 bases at J; junction bases unmatched: 8. DNA for the CDR3: TGTGCCAGCAGCTTCTCGGGACAGGGGCCGAGCTCCTACAATGAGCAGTTCTTC. Its protein is CASSFSGQGPSSYNEQFF.

V and J are TRBV6-1 and TRBJ1-5; the match to TRBD1 covers 7 bases. V trimming: 8 bases; J trimming: 6 bases; junction bases outside the gene matches: 10. Germline V gene sequence: CDR1 MNHNS, CDR2 SASEGT. The CDR3 loop spans 14 amino acids. The CDR3 nucleotides read TGTGCCAGCGACCAAACAGGGGAGACTCAGCCCCAGCATTTT. Translation gives CASDQTGETQPQHF.

The chain carries TRBV28 and TRBJ2-2; 7 nucleotides align to TRBD2. V gave up 7 bases and J gave up 7 bases; unmatched junction bases: 12. Per the germline V gene, CDR1 is MDHEN and CDR2 is SYDVKM. The CDR3 contains 15 residues. The CDR3 coding sequence is TGTGCCAGCACCCGGGGCGGGGAGGGGAGCGGGGAGCTGTTTTTT. Translated: CASTRGGEGSGELFF.

This chain connects TRBV5-1 to TRBJ2-1; D gene uncertain. This CDR3 is built from 14 residues. Trimming shortened V by 0 bases and J by 7 bases, and 11 bases separated the two germline ends. Per the germline V gene, CDR1 is SGHRS and CDR2 is YFSETQ. This CDR3 reads CASSLAPGLNEQFF. The CDR3 nucleotides read TGCGCCAGCAGCTTGGCCCCAGGATTAAATGAGCAGTTCTTC. The variable domain in full, completed from reference TRBV5-1 and TRBJ2-1, reads KAGVTQTPRYLIKTRGQQVTLSCSPISGHRSVSWYQQTPGQGLQFLFEYFSETQRNKGNFPGRFSGRQFSNSRSEMNVSTLELGDSALYLCASSLAPGLNEQFFGPGTRLTVL.

The table lists this clone with a few counts. This rearrangement joins TRBV5-4 to TRBJ2-5, with TRBD1 as a possible D gene (6 bases). This CDR3 is 15 amino acids long. Germline V gene data show CDR1 as SGHNT and CDR2 as YYREEE (reference sequence). V was pared by 2 bases and J by 0 bases, with 11 bases between. CDR3 sequence (DNA): TGTGCCAGCAGCTTAGGGACAACGTACCAAGAGACCCAGTACTTC. This gives the protein CASSLGTTYQETQYF.

V usage is TRBV30 and J usage is TRBJ2-1; 11 nucleotides match TRBD2. The CDR3 runs 15 residues. Losses at the gene ends were 2 bases for V and 10 bases for J; bases not matched to a gene: 10. The germline CDR1 and CDR2 sequences are GTSNPN and SVGIG (reference sequence). CDR3 nucleotide sequence: TGTGCCTGGAGTCCCAGGACTAGCGGGCCGTCCGAGCAGTTCTTC. Encoded protein: CAWSPRTSGPSEQFF.

V is TRBV12-5 and J is TRBJ1-3; D remains ambiguous. Germline values: CDR1 LGHNT, CDR2 FRNRAP. This CDR3 is built from 16 residues. Trimming stripped 1 base from V and 4 bases from J, with 14 bases between. CDR3 protein: CASGLGGRARGNTIYF. The CDR3 DNA follows: TGTGCTAGTGGTTTGGGAGGGCGGGCGAGGGGAAACACCATATATTTT.

V and J are TRBV11-2 and TRBJ2-7; 7 nucleotides agree with TRBD1. The CDR3 is 20 amino acids. Trimming removed 0 bases from V and 1 base from J; junction bases left unmatched: 18. Germline assignment: CDR1 SGHAT and CDR2 FQNNGV. The CDR3 sequence: CASSLERRVFVGQRSYEQYF. CDR3 DNA sequence: TGTGCCAGCAGCTTAGAAAGAAGAGTCTTTGTGGGACAGAGATCCTACGAGCAGTACTTC.

V usage is TRBV4-1 and J usage is TRBJ2-7; 7 nucleotides line up with TRBD1. The germline V gene has CDR1 MGHRA and CDR2 YSYEKL. Germline trimming cut 0 bases from V and 4 bases from J; bases unmatched to any gene: 0. The CDR3 extends over 13 amino acids. CDR3 DNA sequence: TGCGCCAGCAGCCAAGACAGGGGGTACGAGCAGTACTTC. Its protein is CASSQDRGYEQYF.

The chain combines TRBV11-2 with TRBJ2-2; the D call may be TRBD1 or TRBD2 (7 bases each). Trimming removed 6 bases at V and 5 bases at J, with 22 bases between. This CDR3 contains 17 residues. CDR1 is SGHAT, CDR2 FQNNGV, per germline. The CDR3 loop is CASRLLLGEGATGELFF. CDR3 bases: TGTGCCAGCAGGCTCCTCCTTGGGGAGGGGGCGACCGGGGAGCTGTTTTTT.

The chain recombines TRBV29-1 with TRBJ2-7; D remains ambiguous. Trimming pared 3 bases from V and 2 bases from J, leaving 8 bases between. The CDR3 is 12 amino acids. Germline CDR1 reads SQVTM; CDR2 reads ANQGSEA. The CDR3: CSVDIGPYEQYF. The CDR3 DNA is TGCAGCGTTGACATCGGGCCCTACGAGCAGTACTTC.

The chain has TRBV9 and TRBJ2-7; D possibly matches TRBD1 or TRBD2 (6 bases each). Germline CDR1 reads SGDLS; CDR2 reads YYNGEE. This CDR3 has 13 amino acids. With 0 bases removed from V and 7 bases from J, the gap between germline ends came to 11 bases. CDR3 sequence: CASSVAWRGEQYF. The DNA of the CDR3 is TGTGCCAGCAGCGTAGCTTGGAGGGGGGAGCAGTACTTC.

This chain joins TRBV25-1 and TRBJ2-1; 9 nucleotides align to TRBD1. This CDR3 is 15 amino acids long. Looked up from germline, CDR1 is MGHDK and CDR2 is SYGVNS. J was trimmed by 7 bases and V by 2 bases; bases with no gene match: 6. The CDR3 DNA sequence: TGTGCCAGCAGTGAAGAGTTAGGACAGGGGAATGAGCAGTTCTTC. It is translated as CASSEELGQGNEQFF.